This T cell receptor beta chain was profiled in a study of T cell responses to AZD1222 COVID-19 vaccine. Findings of the study overall: It should be noted that donors were predominantly white British and more often female, and clonal diversity was possibly underestimated.

In regard to this clone: Its antigen is still unknown.

TCRdb's copy holds only in-frame clones and misses some; the assay was immunoSEQ multiplex PCR. Of about 160,000 clones in the sample, roughly nine tenths were seen once. The length of the CDR3 is 15 residues. Germline V gene lookup returns CDR1 MDHEN and CDR2 SYDVKM. Trimming stripped 3 bases from V and 2 bases from J, with 13 bases between. Sequenced here: peripheral blood, sampled 28 days after the second AZD1222 dose. The TCR comes from an adult who received the AZD1222 COVID-19 vaccine. V usage is TRBV28 and J usage is TRBJ1-2, with D uncertain. In DNA form, the CDR3 reads TGTGCCAGCAGTTTGGTACGGGCCGACAACTATGGCTACACCTTC. Protein: CASSLVRADNYGYTF.